This T cell receptor (beta chain) was sequenced during a study of blood T cell repertoires in COVID-19. Whole-study context: There were acute and convalescent COVID-19 samples, and they came from the United States, Italy and Spain.

The CDR3 extends over 14 amino acids. CDR1 SGHTA and CDR2 FQGTGA come from the germline V gene. The junction had 0 bases not matched to a gene; V was cut back by 5 bases and J by 0 bases. Categorization into cohorts depended on clinical history that participants reported. Here immunoSEQ multiplex PCR was the method, and the copy in TCRdb shows in-frame clones only, minus some. In the table there are under 200,000 clones, 65% to 85% of which are singletons. The source is a woman aged 40 to 55 with acute COVID-19. The genes are TRBV7-3 and TRBJ2-1; 8 nucleotides agree with TRBD2. Sequenced: PBMCs or T cells enriched from blood (not recorded which). The CDR3 coding sequence is TGTGCCAGCAGCAGCGGGAGCTCCTACAATGAGCAGTTCTTC. Translated: CASSSGSSYNEQFF.